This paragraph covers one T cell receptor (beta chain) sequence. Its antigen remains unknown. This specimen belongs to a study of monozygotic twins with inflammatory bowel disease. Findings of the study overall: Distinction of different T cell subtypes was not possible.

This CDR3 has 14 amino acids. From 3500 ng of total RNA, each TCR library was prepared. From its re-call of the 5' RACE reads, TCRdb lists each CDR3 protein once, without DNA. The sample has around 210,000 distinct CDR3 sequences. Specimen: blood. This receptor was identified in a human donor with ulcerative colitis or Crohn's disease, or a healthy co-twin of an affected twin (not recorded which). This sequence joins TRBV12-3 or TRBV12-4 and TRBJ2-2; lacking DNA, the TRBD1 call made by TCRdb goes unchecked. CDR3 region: CASRGQGDTGELFF.